The following is a T cell receptor beta chain sequence with its context. The source of the sample is a study of blood T cell repertoires in COVID-19. Repertoires were generated with immunoSEQ multiplex PCR, while TCRdb's copy carries only in-frame clones and drops some. The sample has around 180,000 clones, about 74% seen once. This CDR3 spans 15 amino acids. CDR1 SGDLS and CDR2 YYNGEE come from the germline V gene. Trimming took 0 bases from V and 8 from J; bases not matched to a gene: 3. The chain is built from TRBV9 and TRBJ1-6; 9 nucleotides match TRBD1. Source material: peripheral blood. This clonotype originated in a woman of 80 years or more with acute or convalescent COVID-19. CDR3 nucleotide sequence: TGTGCCAGCAGCGTAGAGGGACAGGGAGATTCACCCCTCCACTTT. Translated: CASSVEGQGDSPLHF.